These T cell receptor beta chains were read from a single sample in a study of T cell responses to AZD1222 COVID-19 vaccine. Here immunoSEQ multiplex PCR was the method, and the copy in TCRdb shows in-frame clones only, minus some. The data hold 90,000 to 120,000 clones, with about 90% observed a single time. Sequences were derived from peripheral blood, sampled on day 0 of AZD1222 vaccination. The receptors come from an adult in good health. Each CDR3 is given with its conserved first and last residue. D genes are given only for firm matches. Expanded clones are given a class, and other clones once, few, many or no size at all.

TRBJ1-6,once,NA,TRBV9,CASSVALGQGDSPLHF,TGTGCCAGCAGCGTAGCTCTAGGACAAGGGGATTCACCCCTCCACTTT
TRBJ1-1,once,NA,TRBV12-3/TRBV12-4,CASSLGQAEAFF,TGTGCCAGCAGTTTAGGACAAGCTGAAGCTTTCTTT
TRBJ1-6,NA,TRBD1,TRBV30,CAWRPTTGGGNSPLHF,TGTGCCTGGAGGCCCACTACAGGGGGAGGTAATTCACCCCTCCACTTT
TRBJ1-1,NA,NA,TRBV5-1,CASSLGGGPLTEAFF,TGCGCCAGCAGTCTGGGTGGGGGACCCCTCACTGAAGCTTTCTTT
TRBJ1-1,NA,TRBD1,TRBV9,CASSVTGGRTEAFF,TGTGCCAGCAGCGTCACAGGGGGCAGGACTGAAGCTTTCTTT
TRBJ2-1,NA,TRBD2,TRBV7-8,CASSYSTSGVEYEQFF,TGTGCCAGCAGTTACTCGACTAGCGGGGTGGAGTATGAGCAGTTCTTC
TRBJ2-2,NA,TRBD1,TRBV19,CASSIQQGATGELFF,TGTGCCAGTAGTATCCAACAGGGGGCCACCGGGGAGCTGTTTTTT
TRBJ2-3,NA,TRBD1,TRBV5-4,CASRDRGTVDTQYF,TGTGCCAGCAGGGACAGGGGGACCGTTGATACGCAGTATTTT
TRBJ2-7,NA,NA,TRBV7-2,CASSLGHSQHYEQYF,TGTGCCAGCAGCTTAGGGCACAGCCAACACTACGAGCAGTACTTC
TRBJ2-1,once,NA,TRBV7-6,CASSLKGWDNEQFF,TGTGCCAGCAGCCTAAAGGGTTGGGACAATGAGCAGTTCTTC
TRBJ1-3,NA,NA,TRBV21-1,CASSKSDSRHFGHTIYF,TGTGCCAGCAGCAAATCGGACTCCCGACATTTTGGGCACACCATATATTTT
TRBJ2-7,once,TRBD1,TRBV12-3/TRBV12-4,CASRQTGDQYF,TGTGCCAGCAGACAGACAGGGGACCAGTACTTC
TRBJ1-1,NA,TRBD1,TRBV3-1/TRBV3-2,CASSQSSRGEAFF,TGTGCCAGCAGCCAATCCTCCAGGGGGGAGGCTTTCTTT
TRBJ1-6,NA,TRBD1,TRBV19,CASSGAGGLNSPLHF,TGTGCCAGTAGTGGGGCAGGGGGTTTAAATTCACCCCTCCACTTT